This T cell receptor (beta chain) was recorded in a study of T cells in Graves' hyperthyroidism and ophthalmopathy. Across the whole study: Before any treatment, at initial diagnosis, peripheral blood was collected. Study outcomes and limitations: Most thyroid clonotypes expanded above 0.001 appeared in blood too.

In its sample, this clonotype was seen many times. Its antigen is currently unknown. Active moderate-to-severe ophthalmopathy, Clinical Activity Score at least 3, NOSPECS at least 4, under 3 months' duration. Investigators excluded patients with uncontrolled infection, other autoimmune disease, pregnancy or lactation. Trimming cost V 3 bases and J 2 bases, with 11 bases left between them. The CDR3 consists of 15 residues. Germline-derived CDR1 and CDR2 are ENHRY and SYGVKD. Amplification of TCR beta CDR3 regions used RNA as the template. The study used the HTBI primer set for a first-round RT-PCR of the TCR CDR3. TCRdb recomputed calls from the multiplex PCR reads with MiXCR, one row per CDR3 protein. The data show 500,000 or so distinct CDR3 sequences, 17% seen once.

V gene TRBV10-3 combines with J gene TRBJ1-3; D gene unclear. The sequencing input was blood. The receptor was isolated from a woman under 30 with Graves' ophthalmopathy. The CDR3 DNA sequence: TGTGCCATCAGTGACCCCCAGCCCGCTGGAAACACCATATATTTT. As protein: CAISDPQPAGNTIYF.